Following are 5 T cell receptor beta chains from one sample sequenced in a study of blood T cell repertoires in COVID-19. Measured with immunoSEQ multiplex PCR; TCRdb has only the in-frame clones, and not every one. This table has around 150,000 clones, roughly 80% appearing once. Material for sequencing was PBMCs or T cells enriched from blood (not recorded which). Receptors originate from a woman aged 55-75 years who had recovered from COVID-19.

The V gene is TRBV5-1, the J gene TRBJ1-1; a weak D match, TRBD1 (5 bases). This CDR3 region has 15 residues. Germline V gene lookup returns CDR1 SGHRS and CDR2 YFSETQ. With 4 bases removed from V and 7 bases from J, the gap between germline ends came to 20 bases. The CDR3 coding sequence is TGCGCCAGCAGCCCGGCGGTAGTGGGGCCTTATGAAGCTTTCTTT. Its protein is CASSPAVVGPYEAFF.

The CDR3 protein is CATSEEGGAEAFF. The CDR3 nucleotides read TGTGCCACCAGTGAAGAGGGAGGCGCTGAAGCTTTCTTT. This chain uses TRBV24-1 with TRBJ1-1, with no clear D. Germline values: CDR1 KGHDR, CDR2 SFDVKD. This CDR3 has 13 amino acids. Trimming stripped 4 bases from V and 6 bases from J, with 11 bases between.

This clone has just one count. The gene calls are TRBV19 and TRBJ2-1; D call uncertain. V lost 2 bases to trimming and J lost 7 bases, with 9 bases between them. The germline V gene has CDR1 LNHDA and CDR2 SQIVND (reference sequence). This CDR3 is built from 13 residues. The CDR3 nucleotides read TGTGCCAGTAGTATAATAAAAGAGAATGAGCAGTTCTTC. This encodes CASSIIKENEQFF.

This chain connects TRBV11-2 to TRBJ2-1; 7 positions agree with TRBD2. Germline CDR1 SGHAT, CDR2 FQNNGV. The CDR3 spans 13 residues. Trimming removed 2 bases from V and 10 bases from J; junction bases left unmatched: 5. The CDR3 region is CASSLLLGGEQFF. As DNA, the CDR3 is TGTGCCAGCAGCTTACTATTGGGGGGGGAGCAGTTCTTC.

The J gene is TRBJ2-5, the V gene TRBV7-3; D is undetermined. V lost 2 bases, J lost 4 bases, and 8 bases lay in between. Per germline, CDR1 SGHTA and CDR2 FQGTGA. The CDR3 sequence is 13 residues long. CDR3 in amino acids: CASSLWLGETQYF. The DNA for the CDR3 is TGTGCCAGCAGCTTATGGCTTGGAGAGACCCAGTACTTC.